Following are 5 T cell receptor beta chains from one sample sequenced in a study of cytomegalovirus exposure and HLA in healthy donors. Researchers ran the PCR with 60 Vbeta and 13 Jbeta primers. TCRdb's copy holds only in-frame clones and misses some; the assay was immunoSEQ multiplex PCR. This table has approximately 160,000 clones, about three quarters appearing once. Sequences were obtained from PBMCs. The receptors were sampled from a woman in her 40s in good health and CMV-seropositive.

The chain carries TRBV9 and TRBJ2-7; D might be TRBD1 (5 bases). Germline CDR1 and CDR2: SGDLS and YYNGEE. CDR3 length equals 14 residues. V dropped 4 bases and J dropped 1 base, with 12 bases sitting between them. CDR3: CASSQGIGSYEQYF. CDR3 nucleotide sequence: TGTGCCAGCAGCCAGGGTATTGGGTCCTACGAGCAGTACTTC. Filled out from reference TRBV9 and TRBJ2-7, the complete variable domain reads DSGVTQTPKHLITATGQRVTLRCSPRSGDLSVYWYQQSLDQGLQFLIQYYNGEERAKGNILERFSAQQFPDLHSELNLSSLELGDSALYFCASSQGIGSYEQYFGPGTRLTVT.

This chain connects TRBV19 to TRBJ2-6; D ambiguous. CDR1 LNHDA and CDR2 SQIVND come from the germline V gene (reference sequence). V was shortened by 7 bases and J by 4 bases, with 20 bases between the two germline ends. The CDR3 runs 17 residues. CDR3 nucleotide sequence: TGTGCCAGTACCACCACTCGCCAGGCCTCGGGGGCCAACGTCCTGACTTTC. Protein sequence: CASTTTRQASGANVLTF.

V is TRBV28 and J is TRBJ1-1; 8 bases agree with TRBD1. The V gene's germline CDR1 is MDHEN and CDR2 SYDVKM. V gave up 8 bases and J gave up 2 bases; unmatched junction bases: 7. This CDR3 is 14 amino acids long. CDR3 loop: CASLTPGGNTEAFF. The CDR3 nucleotides read TGTGCCAGCCTCACCCCAGGGGGCAACACTGAAGCTTTCTTT.

This chain connects TRBV6-1 to TRBJ2-3; tentative D call: TRBD2 (5 bases). The CDR3 consists of 15 residues. The germline V gene has CDR1 MNHNS and CDR2 SASEGT. V was trimmed by 3 bases and J by 4 bases, leaving 14 bases between them. This chain's CDR3 is CASSDTRIWSDTQYF. The CDR3 region has the DNA TGTGCCAGCAGTGACACTAGAATTTGGTCAGATACGCAGTATTTT.

This chain links TRBV7-9 with TRBJ1-4; TRBD1 matches 11 bases. This CDR3 has 14 residues. From germline, CDR1 is SEHNR and CDR2 FQNEAQ (reference sequence). V shed 6 bases and J 8 bases; nucleotides not matched to a gene: 5. The CDR3 sequence is CASREGQGEEKLFF. The CDR3 DNA reads TGTGCCAGCAGGGAGGGACAGGGGGAGGAAAAACTGTTTTTT.